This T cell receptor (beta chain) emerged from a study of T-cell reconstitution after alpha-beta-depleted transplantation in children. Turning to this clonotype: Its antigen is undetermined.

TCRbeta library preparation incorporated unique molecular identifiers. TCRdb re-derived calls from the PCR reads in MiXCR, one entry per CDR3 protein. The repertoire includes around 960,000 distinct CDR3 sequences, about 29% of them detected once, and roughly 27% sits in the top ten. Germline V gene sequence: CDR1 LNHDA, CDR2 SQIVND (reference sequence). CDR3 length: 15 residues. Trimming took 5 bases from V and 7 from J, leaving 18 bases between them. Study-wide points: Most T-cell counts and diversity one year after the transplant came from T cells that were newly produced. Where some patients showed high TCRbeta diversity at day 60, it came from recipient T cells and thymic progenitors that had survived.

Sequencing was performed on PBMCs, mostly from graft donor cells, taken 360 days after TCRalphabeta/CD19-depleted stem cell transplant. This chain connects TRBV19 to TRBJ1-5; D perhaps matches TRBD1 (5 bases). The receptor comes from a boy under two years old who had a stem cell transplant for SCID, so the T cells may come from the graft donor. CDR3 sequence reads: CASSAGRSRGQPQHF. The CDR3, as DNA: TGTGCCAGTAGTGCGGGACGGTCGCGTGGGCAGCCCCAGCATTTT.